One and the same sample provided the 5 T cell receptor beta chains below, sequenced in a study of cytomegalovirus exposure and HLA in healthy donors. Amplification used 60 Vbeta primers and 13 Jbeta primers. The method was immunoSEQ multiplex PCR; TCRdb's version includes in-frame clones alone and lacks a portion of them. The data show about 130,000 clones, 55% to 75% seen once. Sequencing used PBMCs. These receptors originate from a man aged 30-40 years in good health and CMV-seropositive.

The chain combines TRBV28 with TRBJ1-4; 9 nucleotides match TRBD1. V lost 5 bases to trimming and J lost 8 bases; unmatched junction nucleotides: 6. The CDR3 runs to 14 residues. Germline CDR1 is MDHEN and CDR2 is SYDVKM. The CDR3 spells CASSEQGANEKLFF. The CDR3 bases are TGTGCCAGCAGTGAACAGGGGGCCAACGAAAAACTGTTTTTT.

As to this clone: The sample has other DNA sequences that encode this CDR3 too. The J gene is TRBJ2-7, the V gene TRBV6-5, with TRBD2 matching over 8 bases. This CDR3 is built from 13 residues. V lost 10 bases, J lost 6 bases, and 11 bases stayed unmatched. Germline V gene sequence: CDR1 MNHEY, CDR2 SVGAGI. The chain's CDR3 is CATLLAGGGEQYF. CDR3 in DNA: TGTGCCACCTTACTGGCGGGAGGTGGCGAGCAGTACTTC.

This chain connects TRBV28 to TRBJ2-1, with 9 bases fitting TRBD1. Per germline, CDR1 MDHEN and CDR2 SYDVKM. V lost 1 base and J lost 3; bases outside the gene matches: 10. The CDR3 contains 18 residues. The CDR3 sequence: CASSLSGTGNAGYNEQFF. The CDR3, as DNA: TGTGCCAGCAGTTTATCCGGGACAGGGAATGCGGGCTACAATGAGCAGTTCTTC.

V is TRBV27 and J is TRBJ2-7; D is uncertain. V lost 8 bases to trimming and J lost 1 base, with 9 bases between them. Germline values: CDR1 MNHEY, CDR2 SMNVEV (reference sequence). The CDR3 spans 12 residues. For the CDR3, the DNA is TGTGCCAGCGGGCCTTGGTCCTACGAGCAGTACTTC. Amino acids: CASGPWSYEQYF.

The chain recombines TRBV7-8 with TRBJ2-3, with 7 nucleotides matching TRBD2. The CDR3 spans 13 residues. V was pared by 6 bases and J by 0 bases, with 0 bases of the junction left unmatched. The germline V gene has CDR1 SGHVS and CDR2 FQNEAQ. CDR3 residues: CASRAGSTDTQYF. DNA for the CDR3: TGTGCCAGCAGAGCGGGAAGCACAGATACGCAGTATTTT.